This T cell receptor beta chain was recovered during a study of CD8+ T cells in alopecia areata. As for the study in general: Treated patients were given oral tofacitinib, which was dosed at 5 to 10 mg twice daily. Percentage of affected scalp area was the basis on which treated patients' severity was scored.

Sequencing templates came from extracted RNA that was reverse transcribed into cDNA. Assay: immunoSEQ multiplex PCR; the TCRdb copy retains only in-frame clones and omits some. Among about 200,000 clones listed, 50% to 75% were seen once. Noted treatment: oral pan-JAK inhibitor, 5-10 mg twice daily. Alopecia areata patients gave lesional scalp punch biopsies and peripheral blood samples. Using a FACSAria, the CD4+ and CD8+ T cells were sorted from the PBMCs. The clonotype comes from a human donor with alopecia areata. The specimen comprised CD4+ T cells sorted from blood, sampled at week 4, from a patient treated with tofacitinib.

This CDR3 reads CAWSSGVNTEAFF. The CDR3 DNA follows: TGTGCCTGGAGCTCCGGGGTAAACACTGAAGCTTTCTTT. This chain connects TRBV30 to TRBJ1-1, with D unclear. The CDR3 has 13 residues. Germline V gene sequence: CDR1 GTSNPN, CDR2 SVGIG (reference sequence). Trimming pared 3 bases from V and 2 bases from J, leaving 10 bases between. Filled out from reference TRBV30 and TRBJ1-1, the complete variable domain reads SQTIHQWPATLVQPVGSPLSLECTVEGTSNPNLYWYRQAAGRGLQLLFYSVGIGQISSEVPQNLSASRPQDRQFILSSKKLLLSDSGFYLCAWSSGVNTEAFFGQGTRLTVV.